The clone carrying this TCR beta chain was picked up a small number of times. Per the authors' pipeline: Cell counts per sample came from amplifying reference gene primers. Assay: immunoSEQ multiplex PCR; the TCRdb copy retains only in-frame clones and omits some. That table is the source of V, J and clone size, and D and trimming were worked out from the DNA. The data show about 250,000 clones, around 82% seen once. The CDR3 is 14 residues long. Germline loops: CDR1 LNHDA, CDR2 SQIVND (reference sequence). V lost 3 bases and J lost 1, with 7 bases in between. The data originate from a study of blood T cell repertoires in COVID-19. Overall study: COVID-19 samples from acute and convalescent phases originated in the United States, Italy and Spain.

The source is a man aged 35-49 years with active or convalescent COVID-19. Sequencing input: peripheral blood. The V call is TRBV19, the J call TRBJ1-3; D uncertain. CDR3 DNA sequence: TGTGCCAGTAGTATCGAGGGTTCTGGAAACACCATATATTTT. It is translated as CASSIEGSGNTIYF.